The 12 T cell receptor beta chains below were found in one sample sequenced in a study of blood T cells in healthy people across ages. The use of a sample-barcoded 5' primer and a J-beta primer mix characterized a second PCR of roughly 6 to 12 cycles. TCRdb analysed the 5' RACE reads with MiXCR anew, one entry per CDR3 protein. The sample lists about 670,000 distinct CDR3 sequences; under 65% were seen once. Sequences were obtained from blood. Every receptor here comes from a woman older than 75 in good health.

This clonotype showed up many times. V usage is TRBV19 and J usage is TRBJ2-1; TRBD1 aligns across 9 bases. With V trimmed by 10 bases and J by 4 bases, 11 bases remained unmatched. Germline V CDR1 and CDR2: LNHDA, SQIVND (reference sequence). The CDR3 contains 15 residues. The CDR3 here is CATDLGQGNYNEQFF. The CDR3 bases are TGTGCCACCGACTTGGGACAGGGAAATTACAATGAGCAGTTCTTC.

This clonotype was counted only a few times. The chain combines TRBV29-1 with TRBJ1-1; D is unresolved. The CDR3 runs to 13 residues. Per germline, CDR1 SQVTM and CDR2 ANQGSEA. V was pared by 4 bases and J by 1 base, with 10 bases between. The CDR3 spells CSVGLWGNTEAFF. The CDR3 DNA is TGCAGCGTTGGGCTGTGGGGGAACACTGAAGCTTTCTTT. The full variable domain, with the rest looked up from reference TRBV29-1 and TRBJ1-1, is SAVISQKPSRDICQRGTSLTIQCQVDSQVTMMFWYRQQPGQSLTLIATANQGSEATYESGFVIDKFPISRPNLTFSTLTVSNMSPEDSSIYLCSVGLWGNTEAFFGQGTRLTVV.

This clonotype has more than one count but fewer than ten. A read error may produce the germline difference seen at one junction end. The genes are TRBV29-1 and TRBJ2-2, with D possibly TRBD1 on 6 matching bases. Germline V lookup: CDR1 SQVTM, CDR2 ANQGSEA. The CDR3 sequence is 13 residues long. CDR3 sequence reads: CSARGFNTGEPFF. CDR3 sequence (DNA): TGCAGCGCCAGGGGCTTTAACACCGGGGAGCCGTTTTTT.

This clonotype was observed a few times. V usage is TRBV14 and J usage is TRBJ2-6; 10 positions agree with TRBD1. The CDR3 is made up of 17 amino acids. V lost 3 bases to trimming and J lost 0 bases; unmatched junction nucleotides: 2. Germline V gene lookup returns CDR1 SGHDN and CDR2 FVKESK. CDR3 in amino acids: CASSQRTGGSGANVLTF. The CDR3 DNA follows: TGTGCCAGCAGCCAGCGGACAGGGGGCTCTGGGGCCAACGTCCTGACTTTC.

The table lists this clonotype with many counts. The chain recombines TRBV5-1 with TRBJ2-5; TRBD1 agrees at 9 bases. Germline-derived CDR1 and CDR2 are SGHRS and YFSETQ. There are 13 residues in the CDR3. Unmatched junction bases numbered 2, after V lost 6 bases and J lost 2 bases. The CDR3 DNA reads as TGCGCCAGCACCGGACAGGGGCAAGAGACCCAGTACTTC. Its translation: CASTGQGQETQYF.

In its sample, this clonotype was seen many times. This sequence joins TRBV7-9 and TRBJ1-4, with a possible D match to TRBD1 (5 bases). The germline CDR1 and CDR2 sequences are SEHNR and FQNEAQ (reference sequence). V gave up 5 bases and J gave up 9 bases, with 22 bases separating them. This CDR3 has 16 residues. CDR3 region: CASSTGDGVVQQKLFF. The CDR3 coding sequence is TGTGCCAGCAGCACCGGGGACGGGGTCGTGCAACAAAAACTGTTTTTT.

The chain joins TRBV12-3 or TRBV12-4 to TRBJ2-7; 11 nucleotides line up with TRBD1. CDR3 length: 17 amino acids. V gave up 7 bases and J gave up 7 bases; unmatched junction bases: 18. CDR3 nucleotides: TGTGCCAGCACCTTCGGACAGGGGGCGAAATCCTACAATGAGCAGTACTTC. Its translation: CASTFGQGAKSYNEQYF.

The genes are TRBV20-1 and TRBJ1-2; 8 nucleotides agree with TRBD1. The CDR3 spans 14 residues. J was trimmed by 4 bases and V by 6 bases; bases with no gene match: 10. Germline values: CDR1 DFQATT, CDR2 SNEGSKA (reference sequence). This CDR3 reads CSAIDQGAGYGYTF. DNA for the CDR3: TGCAGTGCCATTGACCAGGGGGCCGGCTATGGCTACACCTTC.

This chain connects TRBV7-2 to TRBJ2-3; 8 bases line up with TRBD2. This CDR3 spans 17 amino acids. J was trimmed by 0 bases and V by 7 bases; bases with no gene match: 12. CDR1 and CDR2 (germline): SGHTA, FQGNSA. CDR3 nucleotides: TGTGCCAGCACCCTCGACCTTAGCGGGACCAGCACAGATACGCAGTATTTT. Protein product: CASTLDLSGTSTDTQYF.

This chain connects TRBV4-2 to TRBJ2-3, with 11 bases that match TRBD2. CDR3 length equals 15 residues. The germline CDR1 and CDR2 sequences are LGHNA and YNFKEQ. Germline trimming cut 2 bases from V and 6 bases from J; bases unmatched to any gene: 4. The CDR3 nucleotides are TGTGCCAGCAGCCAATTTAGCGGGAGGGCGGATACGCAGTATTTT. Protein sequence: CASSQFSGRADTQYF.

About this clonotype: Being one base from a much bigger clone, this may be a read error. The chain's CDR3 is CASRAVYHEQFF. The CDR3, as DNA: TGTGCCAGCAGGGCCGTATACCATGAGCAGTTCTTC. The chain combines TRBV7-6 with TRBJ2-1, with no clear D. This CDR3 comprises 12 residues. Germline CDR1 reads SGHVS; CDR2 reads FNYEAQ. Trimming left V 6 bases short and J 8 bases short, with 11 bases between.

This clonotype was detected a few times. The CDR3 DNA reads as TGTGCCATCAGTGTGGGCCGCACAGGGGCCGGAAACACCATATATTTT. Its protein product is CAISVGRTGAGNTIYF. The chain uses TRBV10-3 and TRBJ1-3; TRBD1 agrees at 7 bases. The CDR3 is 16 amino acids. V lost 4 bases to trimming and J lost 4 bases; unmatched junction nucleotides: 10. Germline V gene data show CDR1 as ENHRY and CDR2 as SYGVKD.